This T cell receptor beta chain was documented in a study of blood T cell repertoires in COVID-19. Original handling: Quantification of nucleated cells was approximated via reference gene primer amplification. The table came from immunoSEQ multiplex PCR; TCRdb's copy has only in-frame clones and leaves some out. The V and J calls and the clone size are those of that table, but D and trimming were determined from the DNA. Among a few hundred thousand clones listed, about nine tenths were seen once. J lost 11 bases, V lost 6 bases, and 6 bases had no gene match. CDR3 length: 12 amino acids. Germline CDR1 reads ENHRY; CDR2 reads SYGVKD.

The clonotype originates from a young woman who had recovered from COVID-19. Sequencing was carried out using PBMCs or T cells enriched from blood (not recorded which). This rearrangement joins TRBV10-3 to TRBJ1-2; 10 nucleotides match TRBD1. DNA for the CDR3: TGTGCCATCAGCCCCCGGGACAGGGGATACACCTTC. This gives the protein CAISPRDRGYTF.